The rows below give T cell receptor beta chains drawn from one sample of a study of blood T cell repertoires in COVID-19. Data came from immunoSEQ multiplex PCR; TCRdb stores just in-frame clones and leaves some out. The sample contains under 350,000 clones, 80% to 90% of which appear only once. The sample was PBMCs or T cells enriched from blood (not recorded which). These receptors were taken from a woman in her thirties or forties with acute COVID-19. CDR3s include the opening cysteine and the closing phenylalanine or tryptophan. Each record gives: clone size, J gene, V gene, D gene, CDR3 length, CDR3 DNA, CDR3 protein. A D gene is named only where the DNA matches it firmly. The listing skips clone size in some rows; elsewhere it reads once, few, many or a size class.

abundance: -; j_gene: TRBJ2-4; v_gene: TRBV2; d_gene: -; len: 11; CDR3nt: TGTGCCAGCAGCTCTAAAAACATTCAGTACTTC; CDR3aa: CASSSKNIQYF
abundance: once; j_gene: TRBJ1-2; v_gene: TRBV28; d_gene: TRBD1; len: 18; CDR3nt: TGTGCCAGCAGTTTGGTCCCGGGGGGACAGGGATCGGAGTATGGCTACACCTTC; CDR3aa: CASSLVPGGQGSEYGYTF
abundance: -; j_gene: TRBJ1-1; v_gene: TRBV4-2; d_gene: TRBD1; len: 14; CDR3nt: TGTGCCAGCAGCCACCTCGGGACAGGATTTGAAGCTTTCTTT; CDR3aa: CASSHLGTGFEAFF
abundance: -; j_gene: TRBJ1-6; v_gene: TRBV3-1/TRBV3-2; d_gene: -; len: 14; CDR3nt: TGTGCCAGCAGCCAAGCCAGGGCTGATTCACCCCTCCACTTT; CDR3aa: CASSQARADSPLHF
abundance: -; j_gene: TRBJ2-1; v_gene: TRBV6-2/TRBV6-3; d_gene: -; len: 16; CDR3nt: TGTGCCAGCAGCTTACTAGACTCGGGTTCAGGAGGTGAGCAGTTCTTC; CDR3aa: CASSLLDSGSGGEQFF
abundance: -; j_gene: TRBJ2-3; v_gene: TRBV6-5; d_gene: TRBD2; len: 14; CDR3nt: TGTGCCAGCAGAGCGGGGGGGAGCACAGATACGCAGTATTTT; CDR3aa: CASRAGGSTDTQYF
abundance: -; j_gene: TRBJ1-5; v_gene: TRBV6-6; d_gene: TRBD1; len: 14; CDR3nt: TGTGCCAGCAAGACAGGGTCGGGCAATCAGCCCCAGCATTTT; CDR3aa: CASKTGSGNQPQHF
abundance: -; j_gene: TRBJ1-3; v_gene: TRBV6-2/TRBV6-3; d_gene: TRBD1; len: 17; CDR3nt: TGTGCCAGCAGCACAACGGGACAGGGGATCTCTGGAAACACCATATATTTT; CDR3aa: CASSTTGQGISGNTIYF
abundance: once; j_gene: TRBJ2-3; v_gene: TRBV7-9; d_gene: TRBD2; len: 17; CDR3nt: TGTGCCAGCAGCTTGTTGCGGGAGGGATCTAGCACAGATACGCAGTATTTT; CDR3aa: CASSLLREGSSTDTQYF
abundance: -; j_gene: TRBJ2-1; v_gene: TRBV3-1/TRBV3-2; d_gene: -; len: 14; CDR3nt: TGTGCCAGCAGCCCACGAGTCGGGGAGCGGGAGCAGTTCTTC; CDR3aa: CASSPRVGEREQFF
abundance: few; j_gene: TRBJ1-1; v_gene: TRBV20-1; d_gene: -; len: 13; CDR3nt: TGCAGTGCTAGTCAGGGGCGGGGGACTGAAGCTTTCTTT; CDR3aa: CSASQGRGTEAFF
abundance: -; j_gene: TRBJ2-7; v_gene: TRBV5-6; d_gene: -; len: 14; CDR3nt: TGTGCCAGCAGCTACACGGGACACCCCGACGAGCAGTACTTC; CDR3aa: CASSYTGHPDEQYF
abundance: -; j_gene: TRBJ2-7; v_gene: TRBV3-1/TRBV3-2; d_gene: -; len: 20; CDR3nt: TGTGCCAGCAGCCAAGTTGAAGGCCAACAGGGCCACCATATAACCTACGAGCAGTACTTC; CDR3aa: CASSQVEGQQGHHITYEQYF
abundance: -; j_gene: TRBJ2-1; v_gene: TRBV5-1; d_gene: TRBD1; len: 15; CDR3nt: TGCGCCAGCAGCTCAACAGGGGGCTCCTACAATGAGCAGTTCTTC; CDR3aa: CASSSTGGSYNEQFF
abundance: -; j_gene: TRBJ1-3; v_gene: TRBV3-1/TRBV3-2; d_gene: -; len: 14; CDR3nt: TGTGCCAGCAGCCGTTCAGAATCTGGAAACACCATATATTTT; CDR3aa: CASSRSESGNTIYF
abundance: few; j_gene: TRBJ1-1; v_gene: TRBV5-8; d_gene: -; len: 11; CDR3nt: TGTGCCAGTGGAGGTCGGACTGAAGCTTTCTTT; CDR3aa: CASGGRTEAFF
abundance: medium-sized; j_gene: TRBJ2-7; v_gene: TRBV6-2/TRBV6-3; d_gene: TRBD2; len: 14; CDR3nt: TGTGCCAGCAGTGAGCGGGAGGAAATTTACGAGCAGTACTTC; CDR3aa: CASSEREEIYEQYF
abundance: -; j_gene: TRBJ2-7; v_gene: TRBV28; d_gene: TRBD1; len: 16; CDR3nt: TGTGCCAGCAGTTCGGACACAGGGGCGTATAACTACGAGCAGTACTTC; CDR3aa: CASSSDTGAYNYEQYF
abundance: -; j_gene: TRBJ2-5; v_gene: TRBV7-8; d_gene: TRBD2; len: 15; CDR3nt: TGTGCCAGCATCCCACTGGGAGGGCCCGAAGAGACCCAGTACTTC; CDR3aa: CASIPLGGPEETQYF
abundance: -; j_gene: TRBJ2-7; v_gene: TRBV4-3; d_gene: TRBD1; len: 16; CDR3nt: TGCGCCAGCAGCCCAACGACCGGGACAGCCTCCTACGAGCAGTACTTC; CDR3aa: CASSPTTGTASYEQYF
abundance: few; j_gene: TRBJ2-3; v_gene: TRBV6-2/TRBV6-3; d_gene: TRBD2; len: 18; CDR3nt: TGTGCCAGCAGTCTCGGACTAGCGGGAGATTTTAGCACAGATACGCAGTATTTT; CDR3aa: CASSLGLAGDFSTDTQYF
abundance: once; j_gene: TRBJ1-1; v_gene: TRBV27; d_gene: TRBD1; len: 15; CDR3nt: TGTGCCAGCAGACCACAGGGGGAATTGAACACTGAAGCTTTCTTT; CDR3aa: CASRPQGELNTEAFF
abundance: -; j_gene: TRBJ1-5; v_gene: TRBV27; d_gene: TRBD1; len: 14; CDR3nt: TGTGCCAGCAGCCCACAGGGGGCCGGTCAGCCCCAGCATTTT; CDR3aa: CASSPQGAGQPQHF
abundance: few; j_gene: TRBJ1-5; v_gene: TRBV28; d_gene: -; len: 12; CDR3nt: TGTGCCACAGAAGGAGGTGATCAGCCCCAGCATTTT; CDR3aa: CATEGGDQPQHF
abundance: -; j_gene: TRBJ2-2; v_gene: TRBV6-6; d_gene: TRBD2; len: 20; CDR3nt: TGTGCCAGCAGTCTAGCGTCCCGACTAGCGGGGGGGAAGAACACCGGGGAGCTGTTTTTT; CDR3aa: CASSLASRLAGGKNTGELFF
abundance: -; j_gene: TRBJ2-3; v_gene: TRBV6-5; d_gene: -; len: 14; CDR3nt: TGTGCCAGCAGTTACGGGGGGTCCACAGATACGCAGTATTTT; CDR3aa: CASSYGGSTDTQYF
abundance: -; j_gene: TRBJ1-1; v_gene: TRBV18; d_gene: -; len: 17; CDR3nt: TGTGCCAGCTCACCGGCGGGAGTCCGTCCCATGAACACTGAAGCTTTCTTT; CDR3aa: CASSPAGVRPMNTEAFF
abundance: once; j_gene: TRBJ1-3; v_gene: TRBV18; d_gene: -; len: 16; CDR3nt: TGTGCCAGCTCACCACCTGGAGACAGCTCTGGAAACACCATATATTTT; CDR3aa: CASSPPGDSSGNTIYF
abundance: -; j_gene: TRBJ2-3; v_gene: TRBV19; d_gene: TRBD1; len: 15; CDR3nt: TGTGCCAGTAGTATCGAAGGGGGCATTACAGATACGCAGTATTTT; CDR3aa: CASSIEGGITDTQYF
abundance: -; j_gene: TRBJ1-5; v_gene: TRBV27; d_gene: -; len: 13; CDR3nt: TGTGCCAGCAGTTTGGGCGGACTGGGGCCCCAGCATTTT; CDR3aa: CASSLGGLGPQHF
abundance: -; j_gene: TRBJ2-1; v_gene: TRBV5-1; d_gene: TRBD2; len: 19; CDR3nt: TGCGCCAGCAGCGTCGGACTAGCGGGAGGGCGGAGCTCCTACAATGAGCAGTTCTTC; CDR3aa: CASSVGLAGGRSSYNEQFF
abundance: once; j_gene: TRBJ1-1; v_gene: TRBV7-8; d_gene: -; len: 14; CDR3nt: TGTGCCAGCAGACTCCCGGGGTCGAACACTGAAGCTTTCTTT; CDR3aa: CASRLPGSNTEAFF
abundance: once; j_gene: TRBJ1-5; v_gene: TRBV18; d_gene: TRBD1; len: 13; CDR3nt: TGTGCCAGCCTTCGGGACAGAGGTCAGCCCCAGCATTTT; CDR3aa: CASLRDRGQPQHF
abundance: -; j_gene: TRBJ1-2; v_gene: TRBV9; d_gene: -; len: 16; CDR3nt: TGTGCCAGCAGCGTAGGTAGAGGGCTCGGGAGTGGCGGCTACACCTTC; CDR3aa: CASSVGRGLGSGGYTF
abundance: -; j_gene: TRBJ1-2; v_gene: TRBV25-1; d_gene: TRBD1; len: 13; CDR3nt: TGTGCCAGCAGTTTAAGGGACAGCTATGGCTACACCTTC; CDR3aa: CASSLRDSYGYTF
abundance: -; j_gene: TRBJ1-1; v_gene: TRBV14; d_gene: -; len: 14; CDR3nt: TGTGCCAGCAGTCATATGGGCTGGAACACTGAAGCTTTCTTT; CDR3aa: CASSHMGWNTEAFF
abundance: -; j_gene: TRBJ2-3; v_gene: TRBV4-2; d_gene: TRBD2; len: 16; CDR3nt: TGTGCCAGCAGCCAATCCACTAGCGGGGGGACAGATACGCAGTATTTT; CDR3aa: CASSQSTSGGTDTQYF
abundance: few; j_gene: TRBJ1-2; v_gene: TRBV2; d_gene: TRBD1; len: 12; CDR3nt: TGTGCCAGCAATAGGGGGCTGCATGGCTACACCTTC; CDR3aa: CASNRGLHGYTF
abundance: -; j_gene: TRBJ2-7; v_gene: TRBV21-1; d_gene: -; len: 15; CDR3nt: TGTGCCAGCAGCAAGGCGGGCGCGGGAGGGATCGAGCAGTACTTC; CDR3aa: CASSKAGAGGIEQYF
abundance: -; j_gene: TRBJ2-7; v_gene: TRBV6-5; d_gene: TRBD1; len: 13; CDR3nt: TGTGCCAGCAGTTTGGGACAGACCTACGAGCAGTACTTC; CDR3aa: CASSLGQTYEQYF
abundance: -; j_gene: TRBJ2-1; v_gene: TRBV11-2; d_gene: TRBD2; len: 15; CDR3nt: TGTGCCAGCAGCTTCGGGACTAGCGGGAGCCTAGAGCAGTTCTTC; CDR3aa: CASSFGTSGSLEQFF
abundance: -; j_gene: TRBJ2-3; v_gene: TRBV24-1; d_gene: -; len: 15; CDR3nt: TGTGCCACCAGCCAGACGGGAGCTGGCACAGATACGCAGTATTTT; CDR3aa: CATSQTGAGTDTQYF
abundance: many; j_gene: TRBJ1-5; v_gene: TRBV21-1; d_gene: -; len: 14; CDR3nt: TGTGCCAGTAACAGGGCCGTTTGCAATCAGCCCCAGCATTTT; CDR3aa: CASNRAVCNQPQHF
abundance: few; j_gene: TRBJ2-3; v_gene: TRBV11-2; d_gene: TRBD1; len: 14; CDR3nt: TGTGCCAGCAGCAGACAGGGAGAGGGAGATACGCAGTATTTT; CDR3aa: CASSRQGEGDTQYF
abundance: many; j_gene: TRBJ2-2; v_gene: TRBV4-3; d_gene: TRBD2; len: 15; CDR3nt: TGCGCCAGCAGCCGCGCTAGCGGGGGGGCCGGGGAGCTGTTTTTT; CDR3aa: CASSRASGGAGELFF